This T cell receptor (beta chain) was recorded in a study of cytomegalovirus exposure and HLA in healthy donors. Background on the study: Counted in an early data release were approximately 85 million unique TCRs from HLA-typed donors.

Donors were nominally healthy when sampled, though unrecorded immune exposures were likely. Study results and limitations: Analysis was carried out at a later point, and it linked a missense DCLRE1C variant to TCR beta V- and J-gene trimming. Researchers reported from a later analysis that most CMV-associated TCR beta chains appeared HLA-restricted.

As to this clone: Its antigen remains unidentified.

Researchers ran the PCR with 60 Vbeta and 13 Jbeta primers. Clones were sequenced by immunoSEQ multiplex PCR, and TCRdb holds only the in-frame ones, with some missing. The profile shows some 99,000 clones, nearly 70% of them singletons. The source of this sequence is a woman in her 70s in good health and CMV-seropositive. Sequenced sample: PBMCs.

CDR3 nucleotides: TGTGCCTGGAGCGGCGGGGGGCGCGACACTGAAGCTTTCTTT. Translation gives CAWSGGGRDTEAFF. The V and J genes are TRBV30 and TRBJ1-1, with D tentatively TRBD1 (6 bases). Germline V CDR1 and CDR2: GTSNPN, SVGIG (reference sequence). Trimming stripped 3 bases from V and 3 bases from J, with 14 bases between. There are 14 residues in the CDR3.